Sequencing of this T cell receptor beta chain was carried out in a study of tumor and adjacent non-tumor tissue in lung cancer. Study overall: Histology: 12 adenocarcinoma, a couple of squamous cell carcinoma, 1 small cell lung cancer. Each sample yielded about 4.17 million productive TCRbeta reads on average. The patients, some ten men and roughly 5 women, were about 30 to 85 with stage I to III disease. Study-level results: Significantly higher TCR diversity was found in tumor than normal lung.

No cell sorting was done before RNA was extracted from the tissue. A modified ARM-PCR protocol with three rounds of nested PCR amplified TCRbeta. Each CDR3 protein is one row after TCRdb ran MiXCR on the multiplex PCR reads. Of under 95,000 distinct CDR3 sequences in the sample, more than 60% were seen once. Germline CDR1 is SGHNT and CDR2 is YENEEA. This CDR3 is built from 15 residues. In the case of this clonotype: The antigen is not known.

The sequence was collected from a man aged 70 or older with non-small cell lung cancer. The sequencing input was lung tumor tissue. This rearrangement joins TRBV11-3 to TRBJ2-3; D gene ambiguous. The J call may be in error: the DNA end matches TRBJ1-5 better. The DNA for the CDR3 is TGTGCCAGCAGCCTTCTAGCGGAGGGCACAGATACGCAGCATTTT. Translating gives CASSLLAEGTDTQHF.